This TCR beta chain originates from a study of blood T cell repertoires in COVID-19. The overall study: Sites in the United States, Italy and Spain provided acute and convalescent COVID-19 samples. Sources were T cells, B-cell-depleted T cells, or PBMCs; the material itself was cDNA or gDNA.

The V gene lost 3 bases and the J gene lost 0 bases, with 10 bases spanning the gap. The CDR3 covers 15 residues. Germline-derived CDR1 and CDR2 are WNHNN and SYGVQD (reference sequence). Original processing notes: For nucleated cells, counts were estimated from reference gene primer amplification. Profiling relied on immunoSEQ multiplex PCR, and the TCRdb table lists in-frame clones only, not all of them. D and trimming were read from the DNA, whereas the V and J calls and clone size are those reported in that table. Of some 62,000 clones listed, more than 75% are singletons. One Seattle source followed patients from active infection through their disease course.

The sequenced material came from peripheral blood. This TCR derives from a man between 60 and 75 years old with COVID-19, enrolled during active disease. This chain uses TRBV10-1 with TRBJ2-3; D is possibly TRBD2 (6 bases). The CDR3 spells CASSDGGSSTDTQYF. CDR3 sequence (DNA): TGCGCCAGCAGTGATGGGGGGTCTAGCACAGATACGCAGTATTTT.